What follows are 26 T cell receptor beta chains derived from one specimen sequenced in a study of shared clonotypes between healthy human individuals. Here immunoSEQ multiplex PCR was the method, and the copy in TCRdb shows in-frame clones only, minus some. The sample lists approximately 710,000 clones, 90% occurring once. The material sequenced was memory CD8+ T cells from PBMCs. Subset given: CD45RO+ cells pooled with CCR7-negative TemRA cells. The receptors derive from a man younger than 30 in good health. Some clones in this sample may be carry-over from other donors' samples.

J is TRBJ2-3 and V is TRBV11-2; 7 nucleotides line up with TRBD2. CDR3 size: 12 residues. V lost 6 bases to trimming and J lost 8 bases; unmatched junction nucleotides: 5. The V gene's germline CDR1 is SGHAT and CDR2 FQNNGV. The CDR3 loop is CASSSSGGTQYF. CDR3 DNA: TGTGCCAGCAGTTCCTCGGGGGGTACGCAGTATTTT.

This clone showed up just a few times. CDR3 sequence (DNA): TGTGCCAGCAGCTTAGACGTTTCTATGTATAGCGCCTACGAGCAGTACTTC. Translating it yields CASSLDVSMYSAYEQYF. The chain has TRBV11-2 and TRBJ2-7; tentatively, D is TRBD2 (5 bases). V lost 0 bases and J 2 bases, leaving 17 bases between the germline ends. This CDR3 contains 17 residues. CDR1 SGHAT and CDR2 FQNNGV come from the germline V gene.

J is TRBJ1-1 and V is TRBV27; D ambiguous. Deletions cut 2 bases from V and 4 bases from J, with 11 bases between. The CDR3 runs to 14 residues. The V gene's germline CDR1 is MNHEY and CDR2 SMNVEV (reference sequence). Here the CDR3 DNA reads TGTGCCAGCAGTTTAGAGTACCCCGCCACTGAAGCTTTCTTT. Amino acids: CASSLEYPATEAFF.

In the case of this clone: Other DNA sequences of this sample code for an identical CDR3. The chain carries TRBV7-9 and TRBJ1-1; unclear D gene. V lost 6 bases and J 5 bases, leaving 19 bases between the germline ends. The CDR3 has 15 residues. Germline CDR1 reads SEHNR; CDR2 reads FQNEAQ (reference sequence). The CDR3 protein is CASSFPGPTGTEAFF. The CDR3 region has the DNA TGTGCCAGCAGTTTCCCAGGACCGACGGGGACTGAAGCTTTCTTT.

This clone was observed a single time. The chain has TRBV27 and TRBJ2-7; tentatively, D is TRBD2 (5 bases). CDR3 size: 13 residues. Germline CDR1 MNHEY, CDR2 SMNVEV (reference sequence). Between the trimmed V and J ends, which lost 4 bases and 9 bases, there was a span of 16 bases. CDR3 in amino acids: CASSSVGSPVQYF. In DNA, the CDR3 is TGTGCCAGCAGTTCAGTGGGGAGCCCCGTGCAGTACTTC.

In regard to this clone: Other DNA sequences within the sample encode an identical CDR3. The chain has TRBV9 and TRBJ2-7; D not certain. The ends were cut back, 3 bases at V and 3 bases at J, with 4 bases in the middle. This CDR3 is built from 11 residues. The germline V gene encodes CDR1 SGDLS and CDR2 YYNGEE. CDR3 loop: CASSEGYEQYF. CDR3 in DNA: TGTGCCAGCAGCGAGGGCTACGAGCAGTACTTC.

This chain connects TRBV19 to TRBJ2-3; D might be TRBD1 (5 bases). CDR3 length: 14 amino acids. The germline CDR1 and CDR2 sequences are LNHDA and SQIVND (reference sequence). Trimming stripped 5 bases from V and 2 bases from J, with 11 bases between. In DNA form, the CDR3 reads TGTGCCAGTAGTGATCAGGGCTACACAGATACGCAGTATTTT. Protein product: CASSDQGYTDTQYF.

Worth noting for this clone: Other DNA sequences of this sample code for an identical CDR3. The chain joins TRBV27 to TRBJ2-7; the D is unclear. Trimming shortened V by 3 bases and J by 2 bases, and 8 bases separated the two germline ends. Germline V gene lookup returns CDR1 MNHEY and CDR2 SMNVEV (reference sequence). CDR3 length: 13 residues. The CDR3 DNA reads TGTGCCAGCAGTTTGGGCAGTACCTACGAGCAGTACTTC. Residues: CASSLGSTYEQYF.

This clone was found once. The V gene is TRBV6-1, the J gene TRBJ2-7; D tentatively fits TRBD1 or TRBD2 (5 bases each). The V gene's germline CDR1 is MNHNS and CDR2 SASEGT. This CDR3 has 15 amino acids. Trimming removed 3 bases from V and 2 bases from J, with 14 bases in between. The CDR3, as DNA: TGTGCCAGCAGTGAGGTGGACGGGACGCCCTACGAGCAGTACTTC. This codes for CASSEVDGTPYEQYF.

V gene TRBV30 combines with J gene TRBJ2-7; 10 bases match TRBD1. This CDR3 contains 12 residues. V dropped 5 bases and J dropped 5; count of bases not matched to a gene: 3. Germline V lookup: CDR1 GTSNPN, CDR2 SVGIG (reference sequence). The CDR3 here is CAWDRGLDEQYF. The CDR3 DNA is TGTGCCTGGGACAGGGGGCTGGACGAGCAGTACTTC.

As regards this clone: The limits of the CDR3 on the DNA are not certain, so only TCRdb's listed CDR3 is given. In the same sample, other DNA sequences code for this CDR3. V usage is TRBV5-4 and J usage is TRBJ1-2; TRBD1 is the table's D call and was not checked against the DNA. Germline V lookup: CDR1 SGHNT, CDR2 YYREEE (reference sequence). The CDR3 is 16 amino acids in total, end residues counted. The CDR3 region is CASSPWGTGSHLGYTF.

The rearrangement joins TRBV2 to TRBJ2-2; TRBD1 aligns across 8 bases. This CDR3 has 17 amino acids. Trimming cost V 7 bases and J 0 bases; bases outside gene matches: 10. Germline V CDR1 and CDR2: SNHLY, FYNNEI. The CDR3: CASIPPWTGPNTGELFF. CDR3 sequence (DNA): TGTGCCAGCATTCCCCCCTGGACAGGGCCGAACACCGGGGAGCTGTTTTTT.

The gene calls are TRBV5-4 and TRBJ2-1, with TRBD2 identical over 11 bases. Trimming cost V 4 bases and J 4 bases; bases outside gene matches: 7. The germline V gene has CDR1 SGHNT and CDR2 YYREEE (reference sequence). CDR3 size: 16 residues. This CDR3 is CASSVPGLAAYNEQFF. In nucleotides, the CDR3 is TGTGCCAGCAGCGTGCCGGGACTAGCGGCATACAATGAGCAGTTCTTC.

The rearrangement uses TRBV7-9 and TRBJ2-1; unclear D gene. Trimming pared 4 bases from V and 2 bases from J, leaving 12 bases between. The CDR3 sequence is 15 residues long. Germline CDR1 reads SEHNR; CDR2 reads FQNEAQ (reference sequence). Here the CDR3 reads CASSSRLSPYNEQFF. DNA for the CDR3: TGTGCCAGCAGCTCCCGCCTGTCCCCCTACAATGAGCAGTTCTTC.

The chain is built from TRBV16 and TRBJ1-2; 10 bases fit TRBD1. Per the germline V gene, CDR1 is KGHSY and CDR2 is FQNENV. This CDR3 region has 15 residues. The V and J ends lost 1 base and 7 bases, in that order; junction bases with no gene match: 6. CDR3 protein: CASSQYGTGAGGYTF. The CDR3 nucleotides are TGTGCCAGCAGCCAATACGGGACAGGGGCTGGTGGCTACACCTTC.

The rearrangement uses TRBV4-1 and TRBJ1-1; D may be TRBD1 (6 bases). The CDR3 consists of 16 residues. The germline V and J ends were trimmed by 3 bases and 1 base, with 15 bases remaining between them. Germline V lookup: CDR1 MGHRA, CDR2 YSYEKL. The CDR3 sequence is CASSHPTEGGNTEAFF. CDR3 coding DNA: TGCGCCAGCAGCCACCCCACGGAGGGGGGGAACACTGAAGCTTTCTTT.

V and J are TRBV2 and TRBJ2-3; unclear D gene. CDR1 and CDR2 (germline): SNHLY, FYNNEI. CDR3 size: 14 residues. V was clipped by 8 bases and J by 2 bases, with 14 bases between them. The CDR3 spells CASQPGPSTDTQYF. The CDR3, as DNA: TGTGCCAGCCAGCCCGGGCCTTCCACAGATACGCAGTATTTT.

This clone was detected only once. V and J are TRBV28 and TRBJ1-4, with D tentatively TRBD1 (5 bases). V was pared by 3 bases and J by 8 bases, with 16 bases between. Germline CDR1 MDHEN, CDR2 SYDVKM. This CDR3 is 15 amino acids long. The CDR3 coding sequence is TGTGCCAGCAGTTTGAGGAGGGCAGGGCCCGAAAAACTGTTTTTT. Its protein product is CASSLRRAGPEKLFF.

The chain employs TRBV6-5 and TRBJ1-5; D gene uncertain. V was cut by 6 bases and J by 0 bases, with 9 bases left in between. Germline values: CDR1 MNHEY, CDR2 SVGAGI. The CDR3 has 14 residues. The CDR3 DNA reads as TGTGCCAGCAGCCAACTCGATAGCAATCAGCCCCAGCATTTT. Translated: CASSQLDSNQPQHF.

CDR3 DNA: TGTGCCAGCAGACCGCCCTTTACGGGGCAAGAGACCCAGTACTTC. Protein: CASRPPFTGQETQYF. The rearrangement uses TRBV7-9 and TRBJ2-5; possibly TRBD2 for D (5 bases). V lost 6 bases, J lost 2 bases, and 16 bases lay in between. Per germline, CDR1 SEHNR and CDR2 FQNEAQ (reference sequence). This CDR3 is 15 amino acids long. Together with reference TRBV7-9 and TRBJ2-5, the CDR3 gives the full variable domain: DTGVSQNPRHKITKRGQNVTFRCDPISEHNRLYWYRQTLGQGPEFLTYFQNEAQLEKSRLLSDRFSAERPKGSFSTLEIQRTEQGDSAMYLCASRPPFTGQETQYFGPGTRLLVL.

This chain connects TRBV28 to TRBJ2-5; 9 bases map to TRBD1. The CDR3 runs 15 residues. Germline values: CDR1 MDHEN, CDR2 SYDVKM. The V gene end was trimmed by 4 bases and the J gene end by 5 bases; junction bases not matched to a gene: 8. As DNA, the CDR3 is TGTGCCAGCAGTTACGGGACAGGGAAAGGCGAGACCCAGTACTTC. Translating it yields CASSYGTGKGETQYF.

The chain links TRBV5-1 to TRBJ2-3; 10 bases align to TRBD2. Germline V lookup: CDR1 SGHRS, CDR2 YFSETQ. The V and J ends lost 6 bases and 0 bases, in that order; junction bases with no gene match: 4. The CDR3 is 15 residues long. The CDR3 sequence is CASTPLAGSTDTQYF. The DNA for the CDR3 is TGCGCCAGCACCCCACTAGCGGGAAGCACAGATACGCAGTATTTT. Filled out from reference TRBV5-1 and TRBJ2-3, the complete variable domain reads KAGVTQTPRYLIKTRGQQVTLSCSPISGHRSVSWYQQTPGQGLQFLFEYFSETQRNKGNFPGRFSGRQFSNSRSEMNVSTLELGDSALYLCASTPLAGSTDTQYFGPGTRLTVL.

The gene calls are TRBV11-2 and TRBJ2-5; TRBD1 or TRBD2 may be the D gene (5 bases each). Germline CDR1 SGHAT, CDR2 FQNNGV. V was cut by 5 bases and J by 1 base, with 8 bases left in between. The CDR3 spans 13 residues. In DNA form, the CDR3 reads TGTGCCAGCAGCGGGACCCTCCAAGAGACCCAGTACTTC. This gives the protein CASSGTLQETQYF.

This rearrangement joins TRBV5-5 to TRBJ2-7; TRBD2 agrees at 10 bases. Germline V gene data show CDR1 as SGHKS and CDR2 as YYEKEE (reference sequence). V gave up 4 bases and J gave up 2 bases; unmatched junction bases: 6. This CDR3 contains 15 residues. CDR3 sequence (DNA): TGTGCCAGCAGCGGTCTAGCGGGAGTCCCCTACGAGCAGTACTTC. Translated, it gives CASSGLAGVPYEQYF.

V usage is TRBV5-1 and J usage is TRBJ2-7; 7 bases agree with TRBD1. The CDR3 runs to 14 residues. Trimming removed 1 base from V and 4 bases from J; junction bases left unmatched: 5. Germline CDR1 reads SGHRS; CDR2 reads YFSETQ. As DNA, the CDR3 is TGCGCCAGCAGCTTGACAGGGGAAAGTTACGAGCAGTACTTC. Translating gives CASSLTGESYEQYF.

The rearrangement joins TRBV7-7 to TRBJ2-7; D might be TRBD2 (5 bases). Germline assignment: CDR1 SSHAT and CDR2 FNYEAQ (reference sequence). CDR3 length: 14 amino acids. V dropped 3 bases and J dropped 3 bases, with 12 bases sitting between them. The CDR3 DNA is TGTGCCAGCAGCTTGACGGACGAGGGCTACGAGCAGTACTTC. As protein: CASSLTDEGYEQYF.